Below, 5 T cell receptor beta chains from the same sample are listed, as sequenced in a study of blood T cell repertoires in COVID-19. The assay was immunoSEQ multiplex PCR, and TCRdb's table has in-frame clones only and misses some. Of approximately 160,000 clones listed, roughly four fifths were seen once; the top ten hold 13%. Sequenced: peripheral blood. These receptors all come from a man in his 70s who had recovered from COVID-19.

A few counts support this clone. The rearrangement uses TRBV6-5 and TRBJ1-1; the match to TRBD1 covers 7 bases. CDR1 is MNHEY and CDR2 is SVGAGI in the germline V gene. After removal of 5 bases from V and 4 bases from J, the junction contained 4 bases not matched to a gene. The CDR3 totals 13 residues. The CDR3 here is CASSTYRGTEAFF. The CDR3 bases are TGTGCCAGCAGTACCTACAGGGGCACTGAAGCTTTCTTT.

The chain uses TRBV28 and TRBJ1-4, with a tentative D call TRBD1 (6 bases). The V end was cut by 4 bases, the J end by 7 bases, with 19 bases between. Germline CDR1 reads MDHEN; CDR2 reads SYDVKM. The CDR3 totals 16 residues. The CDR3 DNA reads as TGTGCCAGCAGTTCCCAGTTACAGGGTCCTGGTGAAAAACTGTTTTTT. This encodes CASSSQLQGPGEKLFF.

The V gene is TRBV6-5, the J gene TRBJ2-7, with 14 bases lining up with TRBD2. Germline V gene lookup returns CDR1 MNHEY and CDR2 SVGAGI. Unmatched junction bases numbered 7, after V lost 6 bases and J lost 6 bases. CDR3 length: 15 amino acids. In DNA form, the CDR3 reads TGTGCCAGCAGAGGGACTAGCGGGAGTCGGGGCGAGCAGTACTTC. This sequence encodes CASRGTSGSRGEQYF.

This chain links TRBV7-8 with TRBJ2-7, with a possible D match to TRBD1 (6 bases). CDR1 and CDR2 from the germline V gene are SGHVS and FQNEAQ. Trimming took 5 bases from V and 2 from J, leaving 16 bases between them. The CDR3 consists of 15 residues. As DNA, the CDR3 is TGTGCCAGCAGCCCCGGCAGGGCAGGGGCCTACGAGCAGTACTTC. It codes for CASSPGRAGAYEQYF.

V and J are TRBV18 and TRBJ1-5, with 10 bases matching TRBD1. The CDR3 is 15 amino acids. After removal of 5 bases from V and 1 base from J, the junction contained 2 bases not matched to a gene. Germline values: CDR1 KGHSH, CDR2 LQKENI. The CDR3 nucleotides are TGTGCCAGCTCAAGGGACAGGGGAAGCAATCAGCCCCAGCATTTT. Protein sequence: CASSRDRGSNQPQHF.